These 18 T cell receptor beta chains were all obtained from the same sample, sequenced in a study of T cells after posttransplantation cyclophosphamide. Only in-frame clones appear in the TCRdb table, and some are missing; sequencing was by immunoSEQ multiplex PCR. The sample has under 25,000 clones; over 65% are singletons. Cyclophosphamide on days +3 and +4 followed busulfan-fludarabine conditioning and a marrow graft. The source was PBMCs, collected after an allogeneic stem cell transplant with post-transplant cyclophosphamide. These receptor sequences come from a male patient between 25 and 39 years old who received an allogeneic stem cell transplant from a related donor, was CMV-positive, and had acute GVHD only. Some T cells may be the graft donor's.

The J gene is TRBJ2-4, the V gene TRBV19; 8 bases are a match to TRBD1. Germline V lookup: CDR1 LNHDA, CDR2 SQIVND (reference sequence). After removal of 6 bases from V and 1 base from J, the junction contained 17 bases not matched to a gene. This CDR3 contains 19 residues. The CDR3 spells CASSSQGQGAGTAKNIQYF. In DNA form, the CDR3 reads TGTGCCAGTAGCTCTCAGGGGCAGGGGGCAGGTACCGCCAAAAACATTCAGTACTTC. The variable domain in full, with the rest retrieved from reference TRBV19 and TRBJ2-4, is DGGITQSPKYLFRKEGQNVTLSCEQNLNHDAMYWYRQDPGQGLRLIYYSQIVNDFQKGDIAEGYSVSREKKESFPLTVTSAQKNPTAFYLCASSSQGQGAGTAKNIQYFGAGTRLSVL.

The rearrangement joins TRBV29-1 to TRBJ1-4, with no clear D. The germline V gene encodes CDR1 SQVTM and CDR2 ANQGSEA. There are 12 residues in the CDR3. V was pared by 4 bases and J by 5 bases, with 8 bases between. The CDR3 reads CSVAGTNEKLFF. In nucleotides, the CDR3 is TGCAGCGTTGCGGGAACAAATGAAAAACTGTTTTTT.

Only one count was recorded for this clone. The chain employs TRBV7-9 and TRBJ1-1; D gene unclear. Germline V gene lookup returns CDR1 SEHNR and CDR2 FQNEAQ (reference sequence). The CDR3 contains 15 residues. V was shortened by 2 bases and J by 0 bases, with 10 bases between the two germline ends. The CDR3 sequence: CASSLRLGVNTEAFF. In DNA form, the CDR3 reads TGTGCCAGCAGCTTACGTCTGGGAGTGAACACTGAAGCTTTCTTT. The full variable domain, its missing parts supplied by reference TRBV7-9 and TRBJ1-1, is DTGVSQNPRHKITKRGQNVTFRCDPISEHNRLYWYRQTLGQGPEFLTYFQNEAQLEKSRLLSDRFSAERPKGSFSTLEIQRTEQGDSAMYLCASSLRLGVNTEAFFGQGTRLTVV.

This clone was counted between two and nine times. The junction differs from germline at one of its ends, possibly a read error. The rearrangement links TRBV5-4 to TRBJ2-5; a possible D gene is TRBD2 (7 bases). The CDR3 has 16 residues. CDR1 is SGHNT and CDR2 is YYREEE in the germline V gene (reference sequence). The CDR3 DNA reads TGCGCCAGCAGCCAAGAGGAAGGCGGGGGCTCGGAAACCCAGTACTTC. Protein product: CASSQEEGGGSETQYF. The variable domain in full, with the rest retrieved from reference TRBV5-4 and TRBJ2-5, is ETGVTQSPTHLIKTRGQQVTLRCSSQSGHNTVSWYQQALGQGPQFIFQYYREEENGRGNFPPRFSGLQFPNYSSELNVNALELDDSALYLCASSQEEGGGSETQYFGPGTRLLVL.

The chain combines TRBV7-2 with TRBJ1-6; D is unclear. CDR1 and CDR2 (germline): SGHTA, FQGNSA. V was trimmed by 4 bases and J by 9 bases, leaving 22 bases between them. CDR3 length: 17 amino acids. DNA for the CDR3: TGTGCCAGCAGCTCAGAACAATATTCCCCAAATGGTTCACCCCTCCACTTT. It codes for CASSSEQYSPNGSPLHF. Full variable domain (remainder filled in from reference TRBV7-2 and TRBJ1-6): GAGVSQSPSNKVTEKGKDVELRCDPISGHTALYWYRQSLGQGLEFLIYFQGNSAPDKSGLPSDRFSAERTGGSVSTLTIQRTQQEDSAVYLCASSSEQYSPNGSPLHFGNGTRLTVT.

The chain recombines TRBV30 with TRBJ2-3; D is possibly TRBD1 (6 bases). CDR1 and CDR2 (germline): GTSNPN, SVGIG (reference sequence). The V gene lost 5 bases and the J gene lost 0 bases, with 15 bases spanning the gap. The CDR3 is 15 amino acids. The CDR3 DNA sequence: TGTGCCTGGGGGCAACAGGGTGGTAGCACAGATACGCAGTATTTT. This codes for CAWGQQGGSTDTQYF.

The J gene is TRBJ1-6, the V gene TRBV18, with 11 bases matching TRBD1. Germline V gene sequence: CDR1 KGHSH, CDR2 LQKENI. V shed 2 bases, J shed 1 base, and the junction held 7 bases outside the gene matches. This CDR3 has 19 amino acids. The CDR3 DNA reads TGTGCCAGCTCACCAACAGGGACAGGGGGAATGTCCTATAATTCACCCCTCCACTTT. Translating it yields CASSPTGTGGMSYNSPLHF.

This CDR3 is CASSEEGVPYNEQFF. The CDR3 DNA reads TGTGCCAGCAGCGAAGAGGGGGTCCCCTACAATGAGCAGTTCTTC. The chain combines TRBV9 with TRBJ2-1, with TRBD1 as a possible D gene (6 bases). Trimming pared 3 bases from V and 2 bases from J, leaving 12 bases between. The length of the CDR3 is 15 residues. Germline CDR1 is SGDLS and CDR2 is YYNGEE. Complete variable domain (other parts from reference TRBV9 and TRBJ2-1): DSGVTQTPKHLITATGQRVTLRCSPRSGDLSVYWYQQSLDQGLQFLIQYYNGEERAKGNILERFSAQQFPDLHSELNLSSLELGDSALYFCASSEEGVPYNEQFFGPGTRLTVL.

The chain links TRBV4-2 to TRBJ2-6; 11 nucleotides align to TRBD1. The junction had 3 bases not matched to a gene; V was cut back by 4 bases and J by 1 base. Germline CDR1 and CDR2: LGHNA and YNFKEQ. The CDR3 has 17 amino acids. As DNA, the CDR3 is TGTGCCAGCAGCCGAGGGACAGGGGGATCTGGGGCCAACGTCCTGACTTTC. Its translation: CASSRGTGGSGANVLTF.

The chain combines TRBV6-1 with TRBJ2-5; TRBD1 agrees at 8 bases. Trimming cost V 1 base and J 4 bases; bases outside gene matches: 5. Germline assignment: CDR1 MNHNS and CDR2 SASEGT. This CDR3 is built from 15 residues. DNA of the CDR3: TGTGCCAGCAGTGAAGTTCAGGGGGCACGAGAGACCCAGTACTTC. This encodes CASSEVQGARETQYF.

This clone is medium-sized. This chain links TRBV19 with TRBJ1-1; no reliable D call. Germline loops: CDR1 LNHDA, CDR2 SQIVND (reference sequence). This CDR3 contains 14 residues. The ends were cut back, 4 bases at V and 1 base at J, with 10 bases in the middle. CDR3: CASSTDWGNTEAFF. In nucleotides, the CDR3 is TGTGCCAGTAGTACGGACTGGGGGAACACTGAAGCTTTCTTT. Together with reference TRBV19 and TRBJ1-1, the CDR3 gives the full variable domain: DGGITQSPKYLFRKEGQNVTLSCEQNLNHDAMYWYRQDPGQGLRLIYYSQIVNDFQKGDIAEGYSVSREKKESFPLTVTSAQKNPTAFYLCASSTDWGNTEAFFGQGTRLTVV.

This chain uses TRBV7-9 with TRBJ2-4, with 10 bases lining up with TRBD1. V was pared by 5 bases and J by 11 bases, with 9 bases of the junction left unmatched. Germline CDR1 reads SEHNR; CDR2 reads FQNEAQ (reference sequence). This CDR3 region has 14 residues. CDR3: CASSPGQGGSVQYF. The CDR3, as DNA: TGTGCCAGCAGCCCAGGACAGGGGGGGTCGGTTCAGTACTTC.

This chain connects TRBV19 to TRBJ1-5; no clear D. The CDR3 extends over 13 amino acids. Germline values: CDR1 LNHDA, CDR2 SQIVND (reference sequence). Trimming shortened V by 5 bases and J by 4 bases, and 9 bases separated the two germline ends. CDR3 in DNA: TGTGCCAGTAGTCGGTCGATGAATCAGCCCCAGCATTTT. This encodes CASSRSMNQPQHF. The full variable domain, rest sourced from reference TRBV19 and TRBJ1-5, is DGGITQSPKYLFRKEGQNVTLSCEQNLNHDAMYWYRQDPGQGLRLIYYSQIVNDFQKGDIAEGYSVSREKKESFPLTVTSAQKNPTAFYLCASSRSMNQPQHFGDGTRLSIL.

V is TRBV28 and J is TRBJ1-2; weak D call: TRBD1 (6 bases). CDR1 and CDR2 (germline): MDHEN, SYDVKM. V lost 4 bases, J lost 8 bases, and 8 bases lay in between. This CDR3 is 11 amino acids long. CDR3 sequence: CASSYRDGYTF. The CDR3 nucleotides read TGTGCCAGCAGTTACAGGGACGGCTACACCTTC.

This clone was counted a few times. Sequence at one end of the junction differs from germline and may be a read error. CDR3 in DNA: TGTGCCAGCAAGATTGCGATGAACTCTGAAGCTTTCTTT. It translates to CASKIAMNSEAFF. The V gene is TRBV6-6, the J gene TRBJ1-1, with unresolved D. The CDR3 is 13 residues long. Looked up from germline, CDR1 is MNHNY and CDR2 is SVGAGI (reference sequence).

The CDR3: CASWDSLNYEQYF. CDR3 DNA sequence: TGTGCCAGCTGGGACAGCCTAAACTACGAGCAGTACTTC. The gene calls are TRBV6-5 and TRBJ2-7, with 7 bases fitting TRBD1. The CDR3 loop spans 13 amino acids. Per the germline V gene, CDR1 is MNHEY and CDR2 is SVGAGI. Trimming cost V 8 bases and J 3 bases; bases outside gene matches: 7.

There are a few counts of this clone. The CDR3 here is CASSGPQREDDTQYF. Here the CDR3 DNA reads TGTGCCAGCAGCGGGCCCCAGCGGGAGGATGATACGCAGTATTTT. V and J are TRBV7-2 and TRBJ2-3; 9 nucleotides align to TRBD2. The CDR3 totals 15 residues. J gave up 6 bases and V 5 bases, and 9 bases lay outside the gene matches. CDR1 SGHTA and CDR2 FQGNSA come from the germline V gene.

The table lists this clone with a count of one. The V and J genes are TRBV30 and TRBJ2-2; D not certain. V lost 0 bases to trimming and J lost 5 bases, with 7 bases between them. This CDR3 comprises 13 residues. Germline assignment: CDR1 GTSNPN and CDR2 SVGIG (reference sequence). This CDR3 reads CAWSVSGTGELFF. The CDR3 DNA reads as TGTGCCTGGAGTGTATCCGGGACCGGGGAGCTGTTTTTT.